These 25 T cell receptor beta chains originate from one sample sequenced in a study of identical twins. TCRdb analysed the 5' RACE reads with MiXCR anew, one entry per CDR3 protein. The data hold 600,000 to 800,000 distinct CDR3 sequences, with around 20% observed a single time. The same data also contributed to another study, on T cells expressing NK-cell markers.

Sequencing was carried out using PBMCs. Source of these receptors: a woman aged 18 to 35 in good health.

The sample holds one count of this clonotype. The chain has TRBV20-1 and TRBJ2-2; 7 positions match TRBD1. The CDR3 consists of 16 residues. Losses at the gene ends were 3 bases for V and 0 bases for J; bases not matched to a gene: 7. Germline V gene lookup returns CDR1 DFQATT and CDR2 SNEGSKA (reference sequence). The CDR3 spells CSASKGAGANTGELFF. The DNA of the CDR3 is TGCAGTGCTAGCAAGGGGGCAGGTGCGAACACCGGGGAGCTGTTTTTT.

This clonotype came up a few times. The chain uses TRBV19 and TRBJ2-3; D uncertain. The CDR3 sequence is 15 residues long. Germline assignment: CDR1 LNHDA and CDR2 SQIVND (reference sequence). V was clipped by 5 bases and J by 0 bases, with 12 bases between them. CDR3 protein: CASSLSTRSTDTQYF. DNA for the CDR3: TGTGCCAGTAGTTTGTCAACCCGAAGCACAGATACGCAGTATTTT.

This clonotype was seen a handful of times. The chain joins TRBV7-8 to TRBJ2-7, with TRBD1 as a possible D gene (6 bases). This CDR3 has 15 amino acids. With 5 bases removed from V and 3 bases from J, the gap between germline ends came to 17 bases. Germline values: CDR1 SGHVS, CDR2 FQNEAQ. The CDR3 region has the DNA TGTGCCAGCAGCCCAACCTTACAGGGTTACTACGAGCAGTACTTC. Its translation is CASSPTLQGYYEQYF.

V and J are TRBV5-1 and TRBJ2-7, with 10 bases matching TRBD1. V lost 1 base and J lost 7; bases outside the gene matches: 8. Per germline, CDR1 SGHRS and CDR2 YFSETQ. CDR3 length: 15 residues. The CDR3 protein is CASSLNGQGGQEQYF. The CDR3 coding sequence is TGCGCCAGCAGCTTGAATGGACAGGGGGGTCAAGAGCAGTACTTC.

The V gene is TRBV5-8, the J gene TRBJ2-5, with D possibly matching TRBD1 (5 bases). Germline lookup yields CDR1 SGHTS and CDR2 YDEGEE. Trimming pared 5 bases from V and 1 base from J, leaving 9 bases between. This CDR3 is built from 13 residues. The CDR3 loop reads CASRPQGQETQYF. The CDR3 nucleotides are TGTGCCAGCAGGCCGCAGGGCCAAGAGACCCAGTACTTC.

V usage is TRBV7-9 and J usage is TRBJ1-2, with D perhaps TRBD1 (5 bases). V was trimmed by 4 bases and J by 6 bases, leaving 9 bases between them. In germline, CDR1 is SEHNR, CDR2 FQNEAQ (reference sequence). The CDR3 spans 12 residues. The chain's CDR3 is CASSWDRDGYTF. The CDR3 DNA follows: TGTGCCAGCAGCTGGGACCGGGATGGCTACACCTTC. The full variable domain, with the rest looked up from reference TRBV7-9 and TRBJ1-2, is DTGVSQNPRHKITKRGQNVTFRCDPISEHNRLYWYRQTLGQGPEFLTYFQNEAQLEKSRLLSDRFSAERPKGSFSTLEIQRTEQGDSAMYLCASSWDRDGYTFGSGTRLTVV.

The chain couples TRBV20-1 to TRBJ2-5; D unclear. Trimming left V 0 bases short and J 3 bases short, with 11 bases between. Germline lookup yields CDR1 DFQATT and CDR2 SNEGSKA (reference sequence). This CDR3 region has 14 residues. The CDR3 reads CSARDGLVEETQYF. CDR3 bases: TGCAGTGCTAGAGATGGGCTAGTGGAAGAGACCCAGTACTTC.

The rearrangement joins TRBV11-1 to TRBJ1-2; a weak D match, TRBD1 (6 bases). This CDR3 is 20 amino acids long. The ends were cut back, 4 bases at V and 0 bases at J, with 27 bases in the middle. Per the germline V gene, CDR1 is SGHAT and CDR2 is FQDESV (reference sequence). The chain's CDR3 is CASSSRGGQPIRSANYGYTF. In nucleotides, the CDR3 is TGTGCCAGCAGCTCCCGAGGGGGGCAGCCGATTCGATCTGCTAACTATGGCTACACCTTC.

The table lists this clonotype with a few counts. This rearrangement joins TRBV27 to TRBJ1-6, with D perhaps TRBD1 (5 bases). CDR1 and CDR2 (germline): MNHEY, SMNVEV (reference sequence). The CDR3 loop spans 15 amino acids. V lost 0 bases, J lost 6 bases, and 9 bases lay in between. CDR3 nucleotide sequence: TGTGCCAGCAGTTTATCGCAGGGACTTAATTCACCCCTCCACTTT. Translated: CASSLSQGLNSPLHF.

This clonotype was recorded at least ten times. The V and J genes are TRBV20-1 and TRBJ1-2, with D possibly TRBD1 on 5 matching bases. V lost 5 bases and J 3 bases, leaving 13 bases between the germline ends. CDR1 and CDR2 from the germline V gene are DFQATT and SNEGSKA (reference sequence). The CDR3 length is 13 residues. DNA for the CDR3: TGCAGTGCTCCAGAGCCCAGGGACTATGGCTACACCTTC. Amino acids: CSAPEPRDYGYTF.

This clonotype has just a few counts. The chain couples TRBV4-3 to TRBJ1-2, with D maybe TRBD1 (5 bases). V was shortened by 0 bases and J by 7 bases, with 9 bases between the two germline ends. The CDR3 consists of 13 residues. Germline values: CDR1 LGHNA, CDR2 YSLEER. The CDR3: CASSQDDSPGYTF. CDR3 DNA sequence: TGCGCCAGCAGCCAAGACGACAGCCCTGGCTACACCTTC.

This clonotype was seen repeatedly, ten times or more. The chain uses TRBV20-1 and TRBJ2-1, with TRBD1 as a possible D gene (6 bases). The CDR3 loop spans 16 amino acids. Trimming cost V 5 bases and J 7 bases, with 24 bases left between them. Germline V lookup: CDR1 DFQATT, CDR2 SNEGSKA (reference sequence). CDR3 sequence: CSAPRDTWSGLNEQFF. Written as DNA, the CDR3 is TGCAGTGCTCCCCGGGACACTTGGAGCGGCTTGAATGAGCAGTTCTTC.

Only a few counts were recorded for this clonotype. This chain joins TRBV5-1 and TRBJ2-5; 11 bases are a match to TRBD2. Germline CDR1 is SGHRS and CDR2 is YFSETQ. V lost 4 bases to trimming and J lost 5 bases; unmatched junction nucleotides: 10. CDR3 size: 16 residues. In DNA form, the CDR3 reads TGCGCCAGCAGCACGCTGACTAGCGGGAAGGGGGAGACCCAGTACTTC. This gives the protein CASSTLTSGKGETQYF.

This clonotype was seen a few times. V is TRBV19 and J is TRBJ1-2; the D is unclear. The CDR3 totals 15 residues. V shed 5 bases and J shed 0 bases, with 13 bases lying between them. Germline V gene sequence: CDR1 LNHDA, CDR2 SQIVND (reference sequence). CDR3 coding DNA: TGTGCCAGTAGTCGCGGAACATCAGCTAACTATGGCTACACCTTC. It specifies CASSRGTSANYGYTF. Looking up the rest from reference TRBV19 and TRBJ1-2 gives the full variable domain: DGGITQSPKYLFRKEGQNVTLSCEQNLNHDAMYWYRQDPGQGLRLIYYSQIVNDFQKGDIAEGYSVSREKKESFPLTVTSAQKNPTAFYLCASSRGTSANYGYTFGSGTRLTVV.

This chain connects TRBV12-5 to TRBJ2-3, with TRBD1 matching 7 bases. Trimming took 5 bases from V and 1 from J; bases not matched to a gene: 9. The CDR3 runs 16 residues. Germline V CDR1 and CDR2: LGHNT, FRNRAP. CDR3 nucleotides: TGTGCTAGTGGTCCCCGACAGGGTCCCCGCACAGATACGCAGTATTTT. This codes for CASGPRQGPRTDTQYF. The full variable domain, completed using reference TRBV12-5 and TRBJ2-3, is DARVTQTPRHKVTEMGQEVTMRCQPILGHNTVFWYRQTMMQGLELLAYFRNRAPLDDSGMPKDRFSAEMPDATLATLKIQPSEPRDSAVYFCASGPRQGPRTDTQYFGPGTRLTVL.

The V and J genes are TRBV2 and TRBJ2-1; TRBD1 agrees at 9 bases. V was clipped by 6 bases and J by 5 bases; unmatched bases: 8. The CDR3 spans 15 residues. The V gene's germline CDR1 is SNHLY and CDR2 FYNNEI. CDR3 sequence: CASSRDRVGDNEQFF. CDR3 DNA sequence: TGTGCCAGCAGCCGGGACAGGGTGGGAGACAATGAGCAGTTCTTC.

This chain links TRBV20-1 with TRBJ2-7; 15 nucleotides agree with TRBD2. V was pared by 7 bases and J by 2 bases, with 3 bases of the junction left unmatched. The CDR3 has 14 residues. Germline V CDR1 and CDR2: DFQATT, SNEGSKA (reference sequence). The CDR3 sequence is CSVGLAGGTYEQYF. DNA for the CDR3: TGCAGTGTGGGACTAGCGGGAGGCACCTACGAGCAGTACTTC.

The chain recombines TRBV5-1 with TRBJ2-1; TRBD2 might be the D (5 bases). Trimming shortened V by 5 bases and J by 8 bases, and 14 bases separated the two germline ends. Germline-derived CDR1 and CDR2 are SGHRS and YFSETQ. This CDR3 contains 13 residues. The CDR3 here is CASSTGNSDEQFF. For the CDR3, the DNA is TGCGCCAGCAGTACCGGGAATTCCGATGAGCAGTTCTTC. Full variable domain (remainder filled in from reference TRBV5-1 and TRBJ2-1): KAGVTQTPRYLIKTRGQQVTLSCSPISGHRSVSWYQQTPGQGLQFLFEYFSETQRNKGNFPGRFSGRQFSNSRSEMNVSTLELGDSALYLCASSTGNSDEQFFGPGTRLTVL.

This clonotype appeared a few times. The genes are TRBV28 and TRBJ1-2; D call uncertain. Trimming took 9 bases from V and 2 from J, leaving 13 bases between them. The CDR3 is 13 residues long. CDR1 is MDHEN and CDR2 is SYDVKM in the germline V gene. The DNA of the CDR3 is TGTGCCAGTCGAGGCCCCGCGAACTATGGCTACACCTTC. Its protein product is CASRGPANYGYTF.

This clonotype was counted between two and nine times. The chain carries TRBV5-1 and TRBJ2-2, with TRBD2 matching 7 bases. Germline V gives CDR1 SGHRS, CDR2 YFSETQ. V lost 0 bases, J lost 4 bases, and 15 bases stayed unmatched. The CDR3 sequence is 19 residues long. The CDR3 DNA sequence: TGCGCCAGCAGCTTGGTTGGTTTAGTTGGCGGGAGCGCCACCGGGGAGCTGTTTTTT. The encoded protein is CASSLVGLVGGSATGELFF.

The V call is TRBV12-3 or TRBV12-4, the J call TRBJ2-7, with 8 bases that match TRBD2. CDR3 length: 14 amino acids. V gave up 3 bases and J gave up 4 bases; unmatched junction bases: 5. The CDR3 DNA follows: TGTGCCAGCAGTTTTATCGGGGGGGAGTACGAGCAGTACTTC. This gives the protein CASSFIGGEYEQYF.

V is TRBV5-1 and J is TRBJ2-3; D is undetermined. In germline, CDR1 is SGHRS, CDR2 YFSETQ. There are 16 residues in the CDR3. V shed 4 bases and J shed 2 bases, with 17 bases lying between them. The CDR3, as DNA: TGCGCCAGCAGCCCGCATGACCCCAGCCCCACAGATACGCAGTATTTT. It translates to CASSPHDPSPTDTQYF.

This clonotype was counted only a few times. The V and J genes are TRBV7-9 and TRBJ2-1; 8 bases map to TRBD1. This CDR3 comprises 16 residues. The J segment lost 0 bases and the V segment lost 5 bases, leaving 6 bases of the junction unmatched. Germline V gene sequence: CDR1 SEHNR, CDR2 FQNEAQ (reference sequence). In DNA, the CDR3 is TGTGCCAGCAGCCCCCTCGACAGGGGCTCCTACAATGAGCAGTTCTTC. Its translation is CASSPLDRGSYNEQFF.

This clonotype was recorded a few times. The chain employs TRBV6-1 and TRBJ1-5; weak D call: TRBD1 (6 bases). The germline V and J ends were trimmed by 7 bases and 6 bases, with 16 bases remaining between them. The CDR3 covers 14 residues. Germline CDR1 MNHNS, CDR2 SASEGT. As DNA, the CDR3 is TGTGCCAGCAACGTCGCCAGGGACACTCAGCCCCAGCATTTT. Residues: CASNVARDTQPQHF.

This clonotype was observed a handful of times. The rearrangement uses TRBV9 and TRBJ2-3, with 9 bases that match TRBD2. Germline CDR1 SGDLS, CDR2 YYNGEE. V shed 4 bases, J shed 5 bases, and the junction held 11 bases outside the gene matches. CDR3 length equals 16 residues. The CDR3 is CASSPRGAGGRDTQYF. The CDR3 DNA is TGTGCCAGCAGCCCGAGAGGAGCGGGAGGTCGAGATACGCAGTATTTT.